The 20 T cell receptor beta chains reported below all come from one sample, sequenced in a study of human CD8 memory T cell subsets. It was UMI-labeled 5' RACE by which the TCR beta libraries were made. TCRdb reanalyzed the 5' RACE reads, giving one entry per CDR3 protein sequence and no DNA. The sample's table shows about 10,000 distinct CDR3 sequences. The specimen sequenced was CD8+ stem-like memory T cells (TSCM and TCM) sorted from PBMCs. The subset here: stem-like memory CD8 T cells (TSTEM), CCR7+ PD-1- TIGIT-. These receptors all stem from a human donor in good health.

The chain joins TRBV6-4 to TRBJ2-7. Germline lookup yields CDR1 MRHNA and CDR2 SNTAGT. This CDR3 contains 13 residues. The CDR3 region is CASSEWHHYEQYF.

This clonotype is classed as medium-sized by frequency. This rearrangement joins TRBV11-1 to TRBJ1-2; TCRdb indicates TRBD1, and absent DNA this call remains unverified. Germline CDR1 and CDR2: SGHAT and FQDESV (reference sequence). This CDR3 contains 13 residues. The CDR3 spells CASKKTGGHGYTF.

The CDR3: CSVREIGEQFF. The V gene is TRBV29-1, the J gene TRBJ2-1; TCRdb selects TRBD2, and the lack of DNA leaves this call unchecked. Germline CDR1 is SQVTM and CDR2 is ANQGSEA. CDR3 length equals 11 residues.

This clonotype is called medium-sized based on its frequency. This chain connects TRBV29-1 to TRBJ2-7; the D call from TCRdb, TRBD1, cannot be confirmed without DNA. The CDR3 runs to 13 residues. Germline CDR1 and CDR2: SQVTM and ANQGSEA. This CDR3 reads CSARQGEFYEQYF.

The chain has TRBV2 and TRBJ2-7. The CDR3 has 14 residues. Germline lookup yields CDR1 SNHLY and CDR2 FYNNEI. The CDR3 reads CASRRTGLTYEQYF.

This clonotype ranks as medium-sized in terms of frequency. The genes are TRBV6-6 and TRBJ1-1; TCRdb names TRBD1, which stays unverified in the absence of DNA. The CDR3 sequence is 14 residues long. Germline CDR1 is MNHNY and CDR2 is SVGAGI (reference sequence). The CDR3 sequence is CASSSGGLNTEAFF.

The chain couples TRBV19 to TRBJ1-1; TCRdb returns TRBD1, unconfirmable since there is no DNA. The CDR3 spans 11 residues. CDR1 LNHDA and CDR2 SQIVND come from the germline V gene (reference sequence). The CDR3 reads CARTPGSEAFF. The full variable domain, completed using reference TRBV19 and TRBJ1-1, is DGGITQSPKYLFRKEGQNVTLSCEQNLNHDAMYWYRQDPGQGLRLIYYSQIVNDFQKGDIAEGYSVSREKKESFPLTVTSAQKNPTAFYLCARTPGSEAFFGQGTRLTVV.

The CDR3 sequence: CSAGASYNEQFF. The chain has TRBV29-1 and TRBJ2-1; TCRdb's assignment of TRBD1 cannot be checked, as there is no DNA. The germline CDR1 and CDR2 sequences are SQVTM and ANQGSEA. There are 12 residues in the CDR3.

The chain combines TRBV28 with TRBJ1-2. The CDR3 extends over 14 amino acids. Looked up from germline, CDR1 is MDHEN and CDR2 is SYDVKM. CDR3: CASSLFRGGYGYTF.

V and J are TRBV28 and TRBJ1-1; as DNA is missing, the TRBD1 call by TCRdb cannot be tested. Per germline, CDR1 MDHEN and CDR2 SYDVKM. This CDR3 has 17 amino acids. This chain's CDR3 is CASSPETGGRMNTEAFF. Full variable domain (missing parts from reference TRBV28 and TRBJ1-1): DVKVTQSSRYLVKRTGEKVFLECVQDMDHENMFWYRQDPGLGLRLIYFSYDVKMKEKGDIPEGYSVSREKKERFSLILESASTNQTSMYLCASSPETGGRMNTEAFFGQGTRLTVV.

This clonotype counts as medium-sized by frequency. This chain uses TRBV12-3 or TRBV12-4 with TRBJ2-3; TCRdb lists TRBD1, though no DNA is available to test this call. This CDR3 contains 14 residues. This CDR3 reads CASSLGQAISNQYF.

The chain uses TRBV2 and TRBJ2-1; there is no DNA to check the TCRdb D call of TRBD1. This CDR3 is built from 15 residues. The V gene's germline CDR1 is SNHLY and CDR2 FYNNEI. The chain's CDR3 is CASSAEGAAYNEQFF.

The chain has TRBV7-8 and TRBJ2-1; TCRdb lists TRBD2, though no DNA is available to test this call. The CDR3 spans 15 residues. Germline V gene sequence: CDR1 SGHVS, CDR2 FQNEAQ. The CDR3 sequence: CASRRLAGDYNEQFF.

This chain connects TRBV5-1 to TRBJ2-3. Per the germline V gene, CDR1 is SGHRS and CDR2 is YFSETQ. This CDR3 has 20 residues. This CDR3 is CASSLEVGRRRTYHTDTQYF.

The chain is built from TRBV20-1 and TRBJ2-1; the D call of TRBD2 rests on TCRdb alone, since no DNA is present to check it. CDR3 length: 11 residues. Germline CDR1 is DFQATT and CDR2 is SNEGSKA (reference sequence). The CDR3 loop is CSAMRAGEQFF.

The V gene is TRBV30, the J gene TRBJ2-1; TCRdb's D call, TRBD1, is unchecked because there is no DNA. The CDR3 has 18 amino acids. Germline V gene data show CDR1 as GTSNPN and CDR2 as SVGIG (reference sequence). CDR3 residues: CAWSSPYGSAYSYNEQFF.

The chain couples TRBV19 to TRBJ2-5; the TCRdb D gene call, TRBD2, has no DNA to confirm it. CDR3 length equals 15 residues. Germline loops: CDR1 LNHDA, CDR2 SQIVND (reference sequence). CDR3 residues: CASSPRATPQETQYF.

This clonotype counts as medium-sized by frequency. The V and J genes are TRBV28 and TRBJ2-1; TCRdb reports TRBD1, a call that lacks DNA to check it against. Germline CDR1 reads MDHEN; CDR2 reads SYDVKM. The CDR3 sequence is 15 residues long. The CDR3 loop reads CASLPGTGFTQRQFF.

The CDR3 reads CASSLQGNTEAFF. J is TRBJ1-1 and V is TRBV27; the D gene TCRdb calls, TRBD1, cannot be checked with no DNA. The germline CDR1 and CDR2 sequences are MNHEY and SMNVEV (reference sequence). This CDR3 comprises 13 residues.

The chain couples TRBV7-9 to TRBJ2-1; TCRdb outputs TRBD2, but without DNA this stays unchecked. The CDR3 covers 14 residues. The germline gives CDR1 SEHNR, CDR2 FQNEAQ (reference sequence). The CDR3 loop reads CASSTTLAGNEQFF.